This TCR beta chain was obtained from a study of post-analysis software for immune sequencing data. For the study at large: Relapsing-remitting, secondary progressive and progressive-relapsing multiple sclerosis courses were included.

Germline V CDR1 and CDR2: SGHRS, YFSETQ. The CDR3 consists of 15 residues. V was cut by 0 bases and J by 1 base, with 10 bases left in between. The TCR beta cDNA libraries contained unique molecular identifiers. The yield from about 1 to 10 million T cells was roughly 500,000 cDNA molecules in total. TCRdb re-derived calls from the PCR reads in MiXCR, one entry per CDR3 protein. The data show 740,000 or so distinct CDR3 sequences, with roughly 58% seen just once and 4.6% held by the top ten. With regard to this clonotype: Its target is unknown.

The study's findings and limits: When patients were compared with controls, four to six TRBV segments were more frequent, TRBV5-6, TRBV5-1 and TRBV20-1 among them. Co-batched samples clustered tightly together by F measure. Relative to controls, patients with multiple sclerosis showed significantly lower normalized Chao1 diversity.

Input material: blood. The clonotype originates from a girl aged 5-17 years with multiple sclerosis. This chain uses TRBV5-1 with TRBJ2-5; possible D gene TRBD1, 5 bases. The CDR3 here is CASSLADRPQETQYF. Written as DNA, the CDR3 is TGCGCCAGCAGCTTGGCAGACAGACCCCAAGAGACCCAGTACTTC.